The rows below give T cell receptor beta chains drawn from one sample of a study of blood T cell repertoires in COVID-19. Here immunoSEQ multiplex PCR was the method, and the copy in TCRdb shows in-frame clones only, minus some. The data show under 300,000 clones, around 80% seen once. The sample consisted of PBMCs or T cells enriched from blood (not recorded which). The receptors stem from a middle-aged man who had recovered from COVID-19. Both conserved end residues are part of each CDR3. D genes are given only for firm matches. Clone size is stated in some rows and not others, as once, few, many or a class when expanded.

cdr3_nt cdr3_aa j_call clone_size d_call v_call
TGTGCCAGCAGCGTCTCTAGCGGAAGCTCCTACAATGAGCAGTTCTTC CASSVSSGSSYNEQFF TRBJ2-1 . TRBD2 TRBV9
TGCGCCAGCAGCCAAGGCCCAGCAGGCCCATATAGCAATCAGCCCCAGCATTTT CASSQGPAGPYSNQPQHF TRBJ1-5 once . TRBV4-3
TGTGCCAGCTCACCGAAACAGGGAACGAGCGAGCAGTACTTC CASSPKQGTSEQYF TRBJ2-7 few . TRBV18
TGTGCCAGCAGCTTAATTGTCCAGAACACTGAAGCTTTCTTT CASSLIVQNTEAFF TRBJ1-1 . . TRBV7-6
TGCGCCAGCAGCTTGTGGGGGGGTGCCCGGAACACTGAAGCTTTCTTT CASSLWGGARNTEAFF TRBJ1-1 . . TRBV5-1
TGTGCCAGCAGCCCGGACAGGGATCCCCCCCTCCACTTT CASSPDRDPPLHF TRBJ1-6 . TRBD1 TRBV7-6
TGCAGCGTTGGTGCACAGGCGGTGATCTATGGCTACACCTTC CSVGAQAVIYGYTF TRBJ1-2 . . TRBV29-1
TGCGCCAGTCATCCCCCGGAGTCCTACGAGCAGTACTTC CASHPPESYEQYF TRBJ2-7 . . TRBV10-1
TGTGCCAGCAGTGGGGGTACGGGACAGGGAGGTCAGCCCCAGCATTTT CASSGGTGQGGQPQHF TRBJ1-5 . TRBD1 TRBV2
TGTGCCACCAGCAGACATCCGGGACAGGGGGCTGATCAGCCCCAGCATTTT CATSRHPGQGADQPQHF TRBJ1-5 . TRBD1 TRBV15
TGCGCCAGCAGCTCCGGGACAGGGGGGCCCTATGGCTACACCTTC CASSSGTGGPYGYTF TRBJ1-2 . TRBD1 TRBV5-1
TGTGCCAGCAGCTCAACAAATGAGCAGTTCTTC CASSSTNEQFF TRBJ2-1 . . TRBV7-2
TGTGCCACCTCCACGGGTCGAAACACCATATATTTT CATSTGRNTIYF TRBJ1-3 . . TRBV28
TGTGCCAGCAGCTTAACCAGGACAGGCAGCTACGAGCAGTACTTC CASSLTRTGSYEQYF TRBJ2-7 . TRBD1 TRBV7-3
TGTGCCAGCAGCGCCTCTGGCCTAGCGGGGGCCCTAACCACAGATACGCAGTATTTT CASSASGLAGALTTDTQYF TRBJ2-3 few TRBD2 TRBV5-6
TGTGCCAGCAGCTTGCTATTCACGCCGAACTACGAGCAGTACTTC CASSLLFTPNYEQYF TRBJ2-7 . . TRBV5-6
TGCGCCAGCAGCCAACACGGGGTCACTGGAAACACCATATATTTT CASSQHGVTGNTIYF TRBJ1-3 . . TRBV4-1
TGTGCCAGCAGTTCAGTAGGACAGGGGACCTACGAGCAGTACTTC CASSSVGQGTYEQYF TRBJ2-7 . TRBD1 TRBV28
TGTGCCAGCAGCCCCCTTCTAGCGGGAGAGGGCGAGCAGTACTTC CASSPLLAGEGEQYF TRBJ2-7 . TRBD2 TRBV3-1/TRBV3-2
TGTGCCCGAAGCCCAGGGGGGACCGGGGACACCGGGGAGCTGTTTTTT CARSPGGTGDTGELFF TRBJ2-2 . . TRBV7-9
TGTGCCAGCAGTATAATCGAGGGACTGGGCCCTTTCTTT CASSIIEGLGPFF TRBJ1-1 once . TRBV12-3/TRBV12-4
TGTGCCTGGAATCCACAGGAAACTAATGAAAAACTGTTTTTT CAWNPQETNEKLFF TRBJ1-4 . . TRBV30
TGTGCCAGCTCAGGGGGGACCACAGATACGCAGTATTTT CASSGGTTDTQYF TRBJ2-3 . . TRBV18
TGTGCCAGCAGCTTGCTAGGTCTCGGCTCTGGAAACACCATATATTTT CASSLLGLGSGNTIYF TRBJ1-3 . . TRBV7-8
TGTGCCAGCAGCCCTTATAGCCTCTCCTACGAGCAGTACTTC CASSPYSLSYEQYF TRBJ2-7 . . TRBV7-8
TGTGCCAGCAGCTTACTGGAGGGTACCTCTGGGGCCAACGTCCTGACTTTC CASSLLEGTSGANVLTF TRBJ2-6 . . TRBV5-4
TGTGCCAGCAGTTTAAGTTATAGGAGTCCCTACGAGCAGTACTTC CASSLSYRSPYEQYF TRBJ2-7 few . TRBV27
TGTGCCAGCCACAAACGACAGGGGGGCTACGAGCAGTACTTC CASHKRQGGYEQYF TRBJ2-7 . TRBD1 TRBV2
TGTGCCAGCAGCCTGAATGAGGAGACCCAGTACTTC CASSLNEETQYF TRBJ2-5 once . TRBV9
TGTGCCAGCAGCCAAGTGGGACAGGGGGCGCGAGAAACTGAAGCTTTCTTT CASSQVGQGARETEAFF TRBJ1-1 . TRBD1 TRBV4-2
TGTGCCAGTAGTTCTCGCTTAGCCGGGGAGCTGTTTTTT CASSSRLAGELFF TRBJ2-2 . . TRBV19
TGTGCCAGCAGTCCCCTAGGGCAGGGAGGATCACCCCTCCACTTT CASSPLGQGGSPLHF TRBJ1-6 . . TRBV6-6
TGTGCCAGCAGCGAACAGGGGATGAACACTGAAGCTTTCTTT CASSEQGMNTEAFF TRBJ1-1 . TRBD1 TRBV11-2
TGTGCCAGCAGCCCTCAAGGCGGGACAGGGAACACTGAAGCTTTCTTT CASSPQGGTGNTEAFF TRBJ1-1 once TRBD1 TRBV13
TGTGCCAGCAGCGTTCGGGGAAGGACAGCGGGATCCAATGAGCAGTTCTTC CASSVRGRTAGSNEQFF TRBJ2-1 . . TRBV11-3
TGTGCCAGCAGCCCAGGAAACACCGGGGAGCTGTTTTTT CASSPGNTGELFF TRBJ2-2 few . TRBV7-3
TGTGCCAGCAGTCCCAGGGGGCGCGGATCCGGCTACACCTTC CASSPRGRGSGYTF TRBJ1-2 . TRBD1 TRBV28
TGCGCCAGCAGCCTCAGCGGGACTCATGGCTACACCTTC CASSLSGTHGYTF TRBJ1-2 . . TRBV4-1
TGTGCCAGTACTTCAGGGGTGCTGGCTAATGAAAAACTGTTTTTT CASTSGVLANEKLFF TRBJ1-4 once . TRBV19
TGTGCCATCAGTGAGCCCTACAGGGGCTTAAGCTCCTACGAGCAGTACTTC CAISEPYRGLSSYEQYF TRBJ2-7 . TRBD1 TRBV10-3
TGTGCCAGCAGTCCCAGGGGCGTAGCTAATGAAAAACTGTTTTTT CASSPRGVANEKLFF TRBJ1-4 . . TRBV28
TGTGCCAGCAGCCGAGCGGGGGTGACCTACGAGCAGTACTTC CASSRAGVTYEQYF TRBJ2-7 few TRBD2 TRBV6-2/TRBV6-3
TGTGCCAGCAGTGACCACGGGGGGAATCAGCCCCAGCATTTT CASSDHGGNQPQHF TRBJ1-5 . . TRBV2
TGTGCCAGCAGCTTAGGGGGGGATGGAGATACGCAGTATTTT CASSLGGDGDTQYF TRBJ2-3 . . TRBV5-6
TGTGCCAGCTCACCTTGGACAGGGGGCCGAGAGACCCAGTACTTC CASSPWTGGRETQYF TRBJ2-5 . TRBD1 TRBV18